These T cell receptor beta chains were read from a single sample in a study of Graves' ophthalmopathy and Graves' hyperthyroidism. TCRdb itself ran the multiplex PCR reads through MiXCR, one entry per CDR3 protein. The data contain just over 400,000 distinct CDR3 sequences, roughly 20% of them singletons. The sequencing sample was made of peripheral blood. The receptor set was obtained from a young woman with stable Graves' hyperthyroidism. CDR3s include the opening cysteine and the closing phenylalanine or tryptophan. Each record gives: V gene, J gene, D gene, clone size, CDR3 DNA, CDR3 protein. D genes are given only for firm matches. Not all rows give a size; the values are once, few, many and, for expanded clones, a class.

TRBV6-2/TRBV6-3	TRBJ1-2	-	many	TGTGCCACCTCCGAATCACACGACTTGGGATTAGCTAACTATGGCTACACCTTC	CATSESHDLGLANYGYTF
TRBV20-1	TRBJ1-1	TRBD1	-	TGCAGTGCGGACAGGTCGAACACTGAAGCTTTCTTT	CSADRSNTEAFF
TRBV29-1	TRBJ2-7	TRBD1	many	TGCAGCGTTGAAGGGAGCCGGGACAGTCCGTCCTACGAGCAGTACTTC	CSVEGSRDSPSYEQYF
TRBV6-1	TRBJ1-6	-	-	TGTGCCAGCAGTGAAAAGTTGGGGATTTCCTATAATTCACCCCTCCACTTT	CASSEKLGISYNSPLHF
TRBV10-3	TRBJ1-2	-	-	TGTGCCATCAGTGACCCGGACGCACCTTCAATAGGTGGCTACACCTTC	CAISDPDAPSIGGYTF
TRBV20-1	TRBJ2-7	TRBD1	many	TGCAGTGCTCCCGGGACAGCCTACGAGCAGTACTTC	CSAPGTAYEQYF
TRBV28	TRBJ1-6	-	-	TGTGCCAGCAGTTTGTTCAGAAGCTCCTATAATTCACCCCTCCACTTT	CASSLFRSSYNSPLHF
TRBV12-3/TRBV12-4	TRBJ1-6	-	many	TGTGCCAGCAGTTTTAGTTGGGGTAGTGGTTCACCCCTCCACTTT	CASSFSWGSGSPLHF
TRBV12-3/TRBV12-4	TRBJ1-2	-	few	TGTGCCAGCAGGAGAGACTGGGGCTATGGCTACACCTTC	CASRRDWGYGYTF
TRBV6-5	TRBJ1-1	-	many	TGTGCCAGCAGTTACAGTAGGGGCAAAGGGAACACTGAAGCTTTCTTT	CASSYSRGKGNTEAFF
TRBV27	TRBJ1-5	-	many	TGTGCCAGCAGTTTAGGATGGGGACAGCCCCAGCATTTT	CASSLGWGQPQHF
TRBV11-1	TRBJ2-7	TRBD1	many	TGTGCCAGCAGCCCCAGACAGGGATCGAGTTCCTACGAGCAGTACTTC	CASSPRQGSSSYEQYF
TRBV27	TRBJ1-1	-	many	TGTGCCAGCAGAAAATGGGGGACTGAAGCTTTCTTT	CASRKWGTEAFF
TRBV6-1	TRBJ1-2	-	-	TGTGCCAGCAGGCCGATAGGGTACTATGGTTACACCTTC	CASRPIGYYGYTF
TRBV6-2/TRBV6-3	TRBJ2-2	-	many	TGTGCCAGCAGTCACCCTAACACCGGGGAGCTGTTTTTT	CASSHPNTGELFF
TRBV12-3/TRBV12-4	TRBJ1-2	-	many	TGTGCCAGCAGTTTACGAGGGTATGGCTACACCTTC	CASSLRGYGYTF
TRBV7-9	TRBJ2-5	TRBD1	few	TGTGCCAGCAGCGTATTCTCCGGGACAGTGGGGGAGACCCAGTACTTC	CASSVFSGTVGETQYF
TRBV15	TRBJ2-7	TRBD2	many	TGTGCCACCAGCAGAGAGGGACTAGCGGGAGGCTACGAGCAGTACTTC	CATSREGLAGGYEQYF
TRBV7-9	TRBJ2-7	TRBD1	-	TGTGCCAGCATCCCGTCGACAGGGAGCGACGAGCAGTACTTC	CASIPSTGSDEQYF
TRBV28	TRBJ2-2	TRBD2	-	TGTGCCAGCAGTTTAGCCGGCCTAGCGGGATACACCGGGGAGCTGTTTTTT	CASSLAGLAGYTGELFF